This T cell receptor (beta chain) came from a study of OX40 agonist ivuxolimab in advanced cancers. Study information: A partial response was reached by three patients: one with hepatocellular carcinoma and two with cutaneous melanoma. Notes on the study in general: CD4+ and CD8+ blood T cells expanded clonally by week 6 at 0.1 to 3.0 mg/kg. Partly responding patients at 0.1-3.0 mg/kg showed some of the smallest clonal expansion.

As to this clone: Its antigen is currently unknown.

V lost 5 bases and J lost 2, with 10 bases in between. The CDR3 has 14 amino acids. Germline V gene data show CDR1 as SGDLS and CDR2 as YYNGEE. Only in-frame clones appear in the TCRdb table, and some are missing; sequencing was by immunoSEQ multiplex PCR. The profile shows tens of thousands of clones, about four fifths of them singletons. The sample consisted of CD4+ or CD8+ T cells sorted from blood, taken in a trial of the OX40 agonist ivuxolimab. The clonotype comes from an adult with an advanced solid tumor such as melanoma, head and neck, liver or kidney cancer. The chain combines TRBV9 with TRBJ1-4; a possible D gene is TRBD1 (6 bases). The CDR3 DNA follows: TGTGCCAGCAGTAAACAGGGCACTAATGAAAAACTGTTTTTT. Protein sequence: CASSKQGTNEKLFF.